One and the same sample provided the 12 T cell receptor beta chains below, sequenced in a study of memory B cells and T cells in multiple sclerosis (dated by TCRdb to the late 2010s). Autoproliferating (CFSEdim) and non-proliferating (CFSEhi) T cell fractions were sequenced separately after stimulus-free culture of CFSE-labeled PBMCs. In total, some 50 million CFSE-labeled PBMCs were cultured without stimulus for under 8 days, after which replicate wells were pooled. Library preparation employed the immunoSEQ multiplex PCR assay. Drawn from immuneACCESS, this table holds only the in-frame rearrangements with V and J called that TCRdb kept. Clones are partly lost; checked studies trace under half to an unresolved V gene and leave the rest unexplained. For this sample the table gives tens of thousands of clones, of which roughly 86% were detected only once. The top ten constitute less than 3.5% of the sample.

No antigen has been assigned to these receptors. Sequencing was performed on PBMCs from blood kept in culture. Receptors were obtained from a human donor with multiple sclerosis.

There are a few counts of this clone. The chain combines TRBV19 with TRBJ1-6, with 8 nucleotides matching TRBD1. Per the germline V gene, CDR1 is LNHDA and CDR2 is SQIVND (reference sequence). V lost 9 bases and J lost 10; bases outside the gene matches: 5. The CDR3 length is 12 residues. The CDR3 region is CASRQGWSPLHF. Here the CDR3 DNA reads TGTGCCAGCCGACAGGGGTGGTCACCCCTCCACTTT.

The CDR3 region is CASSLRIRTGDEANQPQHF. DNA of the CDR3: TGTGCCAGCAGCTTAAGAATCAGGACAGGGGACGAGGCCAATCAGCCCCAGCATTTT. This chain connects TRBV7-9 to TRBJ1-5; 9 bases map to TRBD1. This CDR3 is built from 19 residues. Germline trimming cut 2 bases from V and 3 bases from J; bases unmatched to any gene: 14. CDR1 and CDR2 (germline): SEHNR, FQNEAQ (reference sequence).

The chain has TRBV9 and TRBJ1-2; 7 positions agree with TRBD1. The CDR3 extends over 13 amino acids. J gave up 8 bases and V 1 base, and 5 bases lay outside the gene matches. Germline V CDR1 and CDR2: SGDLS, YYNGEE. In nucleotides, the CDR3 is TGTGCCAGCAGCGTAACCCCAGGGGGAGGCTACACCTTC. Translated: CASSVTPGGGYTF.

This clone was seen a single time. This CDR3 reads CASSWGSGMHEQYF. CDR3 bases: TGTGCCAGCAGCTGGGGTTCAGGGATGCACGAGCAGTACTTC. The chain joins TRBV5-6 to TRBJ2-7; a weak D match, TRBD1 (5 bases). The CDR3 spans 14 residues. The V end was cut by 3 bases, the J end by 5 bases, with 15 bases between. Germline V gene data show CDR1 as SGHDT and CDR2 as YYEEEE.

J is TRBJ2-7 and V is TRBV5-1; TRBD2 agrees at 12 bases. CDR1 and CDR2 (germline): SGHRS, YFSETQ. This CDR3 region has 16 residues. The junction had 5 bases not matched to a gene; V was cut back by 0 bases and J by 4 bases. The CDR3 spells CASSLGLAGVFYEQYF. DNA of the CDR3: TGCGCCAGCAGCTTGGGACTAGCGGGAGTTTTTTACGAGCAGTACTTC.

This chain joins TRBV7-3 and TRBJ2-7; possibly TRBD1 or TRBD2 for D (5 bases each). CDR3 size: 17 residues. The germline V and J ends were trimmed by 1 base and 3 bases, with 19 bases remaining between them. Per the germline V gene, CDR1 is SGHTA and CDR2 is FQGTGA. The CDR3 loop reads CASSLMPVGDPIYEQYF. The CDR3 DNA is TGTGCCAGCAGCTTAATGCCCGTCGGGGACCCTATCTACGAGCAGTACTTC.

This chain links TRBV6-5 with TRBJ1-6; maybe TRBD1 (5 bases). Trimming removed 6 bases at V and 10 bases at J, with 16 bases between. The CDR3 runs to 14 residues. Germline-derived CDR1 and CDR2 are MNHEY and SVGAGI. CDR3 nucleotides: TGTGCCAGCAGAACCGCGGCAGGGACGTCACCCCTCCACTTT. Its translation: CASRTAAGTSPLHF.

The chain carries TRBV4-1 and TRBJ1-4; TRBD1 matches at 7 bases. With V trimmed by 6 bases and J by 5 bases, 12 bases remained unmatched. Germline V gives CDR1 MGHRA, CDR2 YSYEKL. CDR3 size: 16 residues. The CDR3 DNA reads TGCGCCAGCAGATCGGTCTCGGGACAGAGAAATGAAAAACTGTTTTTT. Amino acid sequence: CASRSVSGQRNEKLFF.

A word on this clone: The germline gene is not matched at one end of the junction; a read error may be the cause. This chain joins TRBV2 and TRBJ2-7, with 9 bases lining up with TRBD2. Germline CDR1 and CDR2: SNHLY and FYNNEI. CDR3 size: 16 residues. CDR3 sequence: CASSEGPSGNSYGQYF. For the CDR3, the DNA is TGTGCCAGCAGTGAAGGGCCTAGCGGGAATTCCTACGGGCAGTACTTC. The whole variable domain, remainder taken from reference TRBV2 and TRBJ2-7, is EPEVTQTPSHQVTQMGQEVILRCVPISNHLYFYWYRQILGQKVEFLVSFYNNEISEKSEIFDDQFSVERPDGSNFTLKIRSTKLEDSAMYFCASSEGPSGNSYGQYFGPGTRLTVT.

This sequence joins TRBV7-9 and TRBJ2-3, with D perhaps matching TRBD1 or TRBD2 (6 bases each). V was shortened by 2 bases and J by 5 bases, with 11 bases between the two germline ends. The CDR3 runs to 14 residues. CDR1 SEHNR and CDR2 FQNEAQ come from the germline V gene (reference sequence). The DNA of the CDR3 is TGTGCCAGCAGCTTATCGGGGGCAATAGATACGCAGTATTTT. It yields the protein CASSLSGAIDTQYF.

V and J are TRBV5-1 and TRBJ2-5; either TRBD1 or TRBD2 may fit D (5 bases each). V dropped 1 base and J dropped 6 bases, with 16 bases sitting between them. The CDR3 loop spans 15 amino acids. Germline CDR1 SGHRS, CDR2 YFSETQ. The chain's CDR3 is CASSLSPGTPKTQYF. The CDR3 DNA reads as TGCGCCAGCAGCTTGTCCCCCGGGACCCCTAAGACCCAGTACTTC.

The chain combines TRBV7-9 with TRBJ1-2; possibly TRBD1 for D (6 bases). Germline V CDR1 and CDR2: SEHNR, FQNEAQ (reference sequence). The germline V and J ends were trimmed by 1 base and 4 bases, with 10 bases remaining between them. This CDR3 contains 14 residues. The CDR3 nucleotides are TGTGCCAGCAGCTTAGAGGTGGGGGCCTATGGCTACACCTTC. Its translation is CASSLEVGAYGYTF.